The clone carrying this T cell receptor beta chain showed up just a few times. Its antigen is as yet unknown. This sample stems from a study of T cells after yellow fever vaccination. Making TCR cDNA involved 5'RACE template switching, which added UMIs and a universal primer site. One entry per CDR3 protein, called by TCRdb with MiXCR from the 5' RACE reads. The sample has under 600,000 distinct CDR3 sequences, approximately 15% seen once. Study observations and caveats: Of the clonotypes, a small share occurred in both CD4 and CD8 compartments. The bulk population could contribute abundant contaminating clonotypes to FACS-sorted repertoires. Booster samples showed a return of most primary-vaccination clones (around 96% CD4, 85% to 90% CD8).

The sequences come from PBMCs, collected on the day of the yellow fever booster vaccination. The sequence came from a man between 25 and 39 years old who received the YFV17D yellow fever vaccine.

The CDR3 region has the DNA TGTGCCAGCAGACTCCGATGGACAGCGAACACTGAAGCTTTCTTT. Its protein is CASRLRWTANTEAFF. The rearrangement joins TRBV6-4 to TRBJ1-1; a weak D match, TRBD1 (6 bases). Germline lookup yields CDR1 MRHNA and CDR2 SNTAGT. V was trimmed by 6 bases and J by 1 base, leaving 15 bases between them. This CDR3 has 15 residues.